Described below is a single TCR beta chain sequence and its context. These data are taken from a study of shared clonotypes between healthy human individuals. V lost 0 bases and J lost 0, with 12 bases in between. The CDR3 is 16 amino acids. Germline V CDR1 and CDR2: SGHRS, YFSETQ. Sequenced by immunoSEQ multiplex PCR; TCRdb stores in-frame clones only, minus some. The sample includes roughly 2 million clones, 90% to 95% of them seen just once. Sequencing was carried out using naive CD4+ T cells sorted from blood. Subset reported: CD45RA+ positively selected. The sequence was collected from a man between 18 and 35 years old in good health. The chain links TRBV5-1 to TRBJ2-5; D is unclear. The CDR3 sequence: CASSLADGRNQETQYF. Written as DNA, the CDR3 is TGCGCCAGCAGCTTGGCCGATGGCAGGAACCAAGAGACCCAGTACTTC.